This T cell receptor beta chain was retrieved from a study of blood T cell repertoires in COVID-19. The overall study: Samples representing acute and convalescent COVID-19 were sourced from the United States, Italy and Spain.

Trimming took off 4 bases at V and 6 bases at J, with 12 bases between the two ends. Germline V CDR1 and CDR2: SGDLS, YYNGEE. The CDR3 is 13 amino acids. Using immunoSEQ multiplex PCR, the repertoire was profiled, and TCRdb retains in-frame clones only, with some absent. Of about 130,000 clones in the sample, about 72% were seen once. Sequencing was performed on peripheral blood. The V gene is TRBV9, the J gene TRBJ2-3, with D possibly matching TRBD2 (5 bases). The sequence was obtained from a man in his 60s who had recovered from COVID-19. The DNA for the CDR3 is TGTGCCAGCAGCCCGAACCCGGGGGATACGCAGTATTTT. This encodes CASSPNPGDTQYF.